These 2 T cell receptor beta chains originate from one sample sequenced in a study of T cells in Graves' hyperthyroidism and ophthalmopathy. The investigators amplified TCR beta CDR3 regions from RNA transcripts. Primed by the HTBI set, a first-round RT-PCR was run on the TCR CDR3. From the multiplex PCR reads, TCRdb called clonotypes with MiXCR, one entry per CDR3 protein. The sample consists of 410,000 or so distinct CDR3 sequences, roughly 15% of them appearing once. The sample taken for sequencing was blood. The origin of the receptors is a man between 18 and 35 years old with Graves' ophthalmopathy.

This clonotype was seen only a few times. The rearrangement uses TRBV7-9 and TRBJ2-1; tentatively, D is TRBD2 (6 bases). Germline CDR1 SEHNR, CDR2 FQNEAQ (reference sequence). The length of the CDR3 is 16 residues. V lost 2 bases to trimming and J lost 2 bases, with 13 bases between them. The CDR3 DNA is TGTGCCAGCAGCTTACTTGTAGCGGAAACCTACAATGAGCAGTTCTTC. Translation: CASSLLVAETYNEQFF.

This clonotype came up many times. The genes are TRBV20-1 and TRBJ1-5; weak D call: TRBD1 (5 bases). V lost 5 bases and J 3 bases, leaving 17 bases between the germline ends. Germline lookup yields CDR1 DFQATT and CDR2 SNEGSKA (reference sequence). The CDR3 contains 15 residues. This CDR3 is CSAYAAGLLNQPQHF. The CDR3 DNA reads as TGCAGTGCTTACGCGGCGGGACTCCTCAATCAGCCCCAGCATTTT.